Given below is one TCR beta chain in context. TCRdb keeps only in-frame clones here, not all; method: immunoSEQ multiplex PCR. The table shows about 500,000 clones, with roughly 90% occurring only once. This entry belongs to a study of blood T cell repertoires in COVID-19. Everyone who took part was roughly 18 to 89 years old, and they came from about two dozen US areas. Two consecutive negative NP/OP PCR tests, clearance, or resolved symptoms defined Cohort 3 recovery. Losses at the gene ends were 7 bases for V and 9 bases for J; bases not matched to a gene: 13. This CDR3 region has 14 residues. Germline V gene sequence: CDR1 KGHDR, CDR2 SFDVKD.

This sequence joins TRBV24-1 and TRBJ2-7, with 8 bases aligning to TRBD1. The receptor was derived from a woman younger than 30 who had recovered from COVID-19. The sequenced sample consisted of PBMCs or T cells enriched from blood (not recorded which). The DNA for the CDR3 is TGTGCCACCAGGCTAAGGACAGGGTTAGGAGGGCAGTACTTC. Translated: CATRLRTGLGGQYF.